This T cell receptor beta chain was retrieved from a study of T cells in localized non-small cell lung cancer. Whole-study results and caveats: Turning up in adjacent lung were a median around 60 of the top 100 tumor clones. Uninvolved adjacent lung showed peak T cell clonality, exceeding tumor. Because sequencing included only one region (of the tumor), heterogeneity remains possible.

This CDR3 contains 14 residues. Trimming removed 1 base from V and 10 bases from J, with 16 bases in between. The germline CDR1 and CDR2 sequences are SGHVS and FQNEAQ. In this sample, this clone turned up once. No antigen is known for it. Clones were read by immunoSEQ multiplex PCR, and TCRdb kept only the in-frame ones, dropping some. This table holds 50,000 to 70,000 clones, roughly 79% found once. This receptor was identified in a man aged 35 to 70 with stage II lung adenocarcinoma. This material consisted of PBMCs, taken before any cancer treatment. V and J are TRBV7-8 and TRBJ1-2; the D gene is possibly TRBD1 (6 bases). The CDR3 coding sequence is TGTGCCAGCAGCTTAGAAACAGGGAGTATGCTCTACACCTTC. As protein: CASSLETGSMLYTF.